Listed below are T cell receptor beta chains from one sample, sequenced in a study of Graves' ophthalmopathy and Graves' hyperthyroidism. TCRdb called the multiplex PCR reads again in MiXCR, with one record for every CDR3 protein. The sample consists of around 340,000 distinct CDR3 sequences, around a sixth of them appearing once. Sequencing was carried out using peripheral blood. These TCRs come from an adult man with Graves' ophthalmopathy. Both conserved end residues are part of each CDR3. Fields, in order: D gene, V gene, clone size, J gene, CDR3 protein, CDR3 DNA. D genes are given only for firm matches. The listing skips clone size in some rows; elsewhere it reads once, few, many or a size class.

d_gene: .
v_gene: TRBV7-8
abundance: .
j_gene: TRBJ2-7
CDR3aa: CASSPDQGQEQYF
CDR3nt: TGTGCCAGCAGCCCAGATCAGGGACAAGAGCAGTACTTC

d_gene: .
v_gene: TRBV6-5
abundance: many
j_gene: TRBJ1-1
CDR3aa: CASSYVRGGSMNTEAFF
CDR3nt: TGTGCCAGCAGTTACGTCCGGGGGGGAAGCATGAACACTGAAGCTTTCTTT

d_gene: TRBD2
v_gene: TRBV20-1
abundance: many
j_gene: TRBJ2-7
CDR3aa: CSALSGGASGEQYF
CDR3nt: TGCAGTGCTCTTAGCGGGGGGGCGAGTGGGGAGCAGTACTTC

d_gene: .
v_gene: TRBV28
abundance: many
j_gene: TRBJ1-2
CDR3aa: CASSLTQGYGYTF
CDR3nt: TGTGCCAGCAGTTTAACACAGGGCTATGGCTACACCTTC

d_gene: TRBD1
v_gene: TRBV20-1
abundance: .
j_gene: TRBJ2-7
CDR3aa: CSARQGGRPEQYF
CDR3nt: TGCAGTGCCAGACAGGGTGGGAGACCCGAGCAGTACTTC

d_gene: .
v_gene: TRBV4-1
abundance: many
j_gene: TRBJ2-5
CDR3aa: CASSRIGSGETQYF
CDR3nt: TGCGCCAGCAGCCGAATAGGGAGCGGGGAGACCCAGTACTTC

d_gene: TRBD1
v_gene: TRBV7-9
abundance: many
j_gene: TRBJ2-7
CDR3aa: CASSYNRDSYYEQYF
CDR3nt: TGTGCCAGCAGCTATAACCGGGACAGCTACTACGAGCAGTACTTC

d_gene: .
v_gene: TRBV20-1
abundance: many
j_gene: TRBJ2-5
CDR3aa: CSALLDWEGETQYF
CDR3nt: TGCAGTGCTCTTTTGGACTGGGAAGGAGAGACCCAGTACTTC

d_gene: .
v_gene: TRBV2
abundance: many
j_gene: TRBJ2-6
CDR3aa: CASSERRSYSGANVLTF
CDR3nt: TGTGCCAGCAGTGAAAGGAGGTCTTACTCTGGGGCCAACGTCCTGACTTTC

d_gene: .
v_gene: TRBV2
abundance: .
j_gene: TRBJ2-2
CDR3aa: CASNRQGPGELFF
CDR3nt: TGTGCCAGCAATAGGCAGGGACCCGGGGAGCTGTTTTTT

d_gene: .
v_gene: TRBV5-1
abundance: many
j_gene: TRBJ2-5
CDR3aa: CASSLDWMAQETQYF
CDR3nt: TGCGCCAGCAGCTTGGACTGGATGGCGCAAGAGACCCAGTACTTC

d_gene: .
v_gene: TRBV20-1
abundance: many
j_gene: TRBJ1-1
CDR3aa: CSANGLTTEAFF
CDR3nt: TGCAGTGCTAACGGGTTGACCACTGAAGCTTTCTTT

d_gene: .
v_gene: TRBV2
abundance: many
j_gene: TRBJ1-6
CDR3aa: CASSDSRGRSPLHF
CDR3nt: TGTGCCAGCAGTGATAGTCGGGGACGTTCACCCCTCCACTTT

d_gene: TRBD1
v_gene: TRBV7-2
abundance: many
j_gene: TRBJ2-7
CDR3aa: CASILGGQGPYEQYF
CDR3nt: TGTGCCAGCATCCTGGGGGGACAGGGGCCCTACGAGCAGTACTTC

d_gene: .
v_gene: TRBV11-2
abundance: many
j_gene: TRBJ1-2
CDR3aa: CASSLESGQRNYGYTF
CDR3nt: TGTGCCAGCAGCTTAGAAAGCGGGCAGAGGAACTATGGCTACACCTTC

d_gene: .
v_gene: TRBV28
abundance: .
j_gene: TRBJ1-5
CDR3aa: CASHNQPQHF
CDR3nt: TGTGCCAGTCACAATCAGCCCCAGCATTTT

d_gene: .
v_gene: TRBV6-2/TRBV6-3
abundance: many
j_gene: TRBJ1-1
CDR3aa: CASSSRVMNTEAFF
CDR3nt: TGTGCCAGCAGTTCCCGGGTCATGAACACTGAAGCTTTCTTT

d_gene: .
v_gene: TRBV3-1
abundance: .
j_gene: TRBJ1-2
CDR3aa: CASSHAGPMGGYTF
CDR3nt: TGTGCCAGCAGCCATGCAGGGCCCATGGGGGGCTACACCTTC

d_gene: .
v_gene: TRBV7-9
abundance: many
j_gene: TRBJ1-2
CDR3aa: CASSLLDAAGLNYGYTF
CDR3nt: TGTGCCAGCAGCTTACTAGATGCGGCAGGGTTAAACTATGGCTACACCTTC

d_gene: .
v_gene: TRBV29-1
abundance: many
j_gene: TRBJ1-2
CDR3aa: CSVEVSSYGYTF
CDR3nt: TGCAGCGTTGAAGTTTCCAGTTATGGCTACACCTTC

d_gene: TRBD1
v_gene: TRBV5-6
abundance: few
j_gene: TRBJ1-5
CDR3aa: CASSSWDRVSNQPQHF
CDR3nt: TGTGCCAGCAGCTCGTGGGACAGGGTCTCCAATCAGCCCCAGCATTTT

d_gene: TRBD1
v_gene: TRBV4-3
abundance: many
j_gene: TRBJ1-5
CDR3aa: CASSRPQGNQPQHF
CDR3nt: TGCGCCAGCAGCCGACCACAGGGGAATCAGCCCCAGCATTTT

d_gene: .
v_gene: TRBV7-2
abundance: many
j_gene: TRBJ1-5
CDR3aa: CASSLMVSGNQPQHF
CDR3nt: TGTGCCAGCAGCTTAATGGTTTCGGGCAATCAGCCCCAGCATTTT

d_gene: TRBD1
v_gene: TRBV19
abundance: many
j_gene: TRBJ1-1
CDR3aa: CASSTRGATEAFF
CDR3nt: TGTGCCAGTAGTACCAGGGGGGCCACTGAAGCTTTCTTT

d_gene: TRBD2
v_gene: TRBV24-1
abundance: .
j_gene: TRBJ2-1
CDR3aa: CATSDPGLAGGPNLFF
CDR3nt: TGTGCCACCAGTGACCCGGGACTAGCGGGAGGGCCAAATCTGTTCTTC

d_gene: .
v_gene: TRBV6-1
abundance: many
j_gene: TRBJ1-1
CDR3aa: CASRDRWTEAFF
CDR3nt: TGTGCCAGCAGGGACAGATGGACTGAAGCTTTCTTT

d_gene: TRBD1
v_gene: TRBV24-1
abundance: many
j_gene: TRBJ2-7
CDR3aa: CATSDTRDRGVYEQYF
CDR3nt: TGTGCCACCAGTGATACCCGGGACAGGGGGGTCTACGAGCAGTACTTC

d_gene: TRBD2
v_gene: TRBV24-1
abundance: many
j_gene: TRBJ2-5
CDR3aa: CATSDPNSGVETQYF
CDR3nt: TGTGCCACCAGTGACCCTAACAGCGGGGTGGAGACCCAGTACTTC

d_gene: .
v_gene: TRBV5-6
abundance: many
j_gene: TRBJ2-2
CDR3aa: CASSLDIPGWTINTGELFF
CDR3nt: TGTGCCAGCAGCTTGGATATACCGGGGTGGACAATCAACACCGGGGAGCTGTTTTTT

d_gene: .
v_gene: TRBV5-1
abundance: many
j_gene: TRBJ2-7
CDR3aa: CASSSRFEGSEQYF
CDR3nt: TGCGCCAGCAGCTCCCGTTTTGAGGGAAGTGAGCAGTACTTC

d_gene: .
v_gene: TRBV30
abundance: .
j_gene: TRBJ2-6
CDR3aa: CASRSGANVLTF
CDR3nt: TGTGCCTCGAGGTCTGGGGCCAACGTCCTGACTTTC

d_gene: TRBD1
v_gene: TRBV3-1
abundance: many
j_gene: TRBJ1-2
CDR3aa: CASSPTRQGIRYGYTF
CDR3nt: TGTGCCAGCAGCCCTACAAGACAGGGGATCCGCTATGGCTACACCTTC

d_gene: .
v_gene: TRBV20-1
abundance: many
j_gene: TRBJ1-1
CDR3aa: CSGLLSNTEAFF
CDR3nt: TGCAGTGGGTTGCTTTCGAACACTGAAGCTTTCTTT

d_gene: TRBD1
v_gene: TRBV5-1
abundance: many
j_gene: TRBJ1-5
CDR3aa: CASSLGGAGQPQHF
CDR3nt: TGCGCCAGCAGCTTAGGGGGCGCAGGTCAGCCCCAGCATTTT

d_gene: .
v_gene: TRBV4-3
abundance: .
j_gene: TRBJ2-7
CDR3aa: CASSQDYGYEQYF
CDR3nt: TGCGCCAGCAGCCAAGATTACGGCTACGAGCAGTACTTC

d_gene: .
v_gene: TRBV6-5
abundance: .
j_gene: TRBJ2-7
CDR3aa: CASSYVKGSYEQYF
CDR3nt: TGTGCCAGCAGTTACGTCAAGGGGTCGTACGAGCAGTACTTC

d_gene: .
v_gene: TRBV7-9
abundance: many
j_gene: TRBJ2-7
CDR3aa: CASSPTAGSYEQYF
CDR3nt: TGTGCCAGCAGCCCCACAGCCGGCTCCTACGAGCAGTACTTC

d_gene: .
v_gene: TRBV6-1
abundance: .
j_gene: TRBJ1-6
CDR3aa: CASSPHGARRDSPLHF
CDR3nt: TGTGCCAGCAGTCCACACGGAGCCCGGCGAGATTCACCCCTCCACTTT

d_gene: .
v_gene: TRBV12-3/TRBV12-4
abundance: many
j_gene: TRBJ1-3
CDR3aa: CASSLEGPAYGNTIYF
CDR3nt: TGTGCCAGCAGTTTAGAAGGTCCGGCATACGGAAACACCATATATTTT

d_gene: .
v_gene: TRBV20-1
abundance: .
j_gene: TRBJ2-7
CDR3aa: CSARDLRQSTYEQYF
CDR3nt: TGCAGTGCTAGAGATCTCAGACAGTCGACCTACGAGCAGTACTTC

d_gene: TRBD2
v_gene: TRBV19
abundance: many
j_gene: TRBJ2-2
CDR3aa: CASSMGGEAGELFF
CDR3nt: TGTGCCAGTAGTATGGGGGGGGAAGCCGGGGAGCTGTTTTTT

d_gene: .
v_gene: TRBV20-1
abundance: many
j_gene: TRBJ2-1
CDR3aa: CSARSQHSYNEQFF
CDR3nt: TGCAGTGCTAGATCACAGCACTCCTACAATGAGCAGTTCTTC

d_gene: TRBD2
v_gene: TRBV4-1
abundance: many
j_gene: TRBJ2-7
CDR3aa: CASSQVTSGRYEQYF
CDR3nt: TGCGCCAGCAGCCAAGTGACTAGCGGGAGGTACGAGCAGTACTTC

d_gene: .
v_gene: TRBV6-1
abundance: many
j_gene: TRBJ2-5
CDR3aa: CASSGTPGETQYF
CDR3nt: TGTGCCAGCAGTGGGACTCCAGGGGAGACCCAGTACTTC

d_gene: .
v_gene: TRBV28
abundance: .
j_gene: TRBJ2-5
CDR3aa: CASSPHRDKEETQYF
CDR3nt: TGTGCCAGCAGTCCTCACAGGGACAAAGAAGAGACCCAGTACTTC

d_gene: .
v_gene: TRBV20-1
abundance: many
j_gene: TRBJ2-7
CDR3aa: CSARDRGGDWYSYEQYF
CDR3nt: TGCAGTGCTAGAGATAGGGGGGGAGACTGGTACTCCTACGAGCAGTACTTC

d_gene: TRBD1
v_gene: TRBV20-1
abundance: many
j_gene: TRBJ1-1
CDR3aa: CSAREYRGSTEAFF
CDR3nt: TGCAGTGCTAGGGAATACAGGGGCTCCACTGAAGCTTTCTTT

d_gene: TRBD1
v_gene: TRBV6-2/TRBV6-3
abundance: many
j_gene: TRBJ2-5
CDR3aa: CASSYSHRGFWETQYF
CDR3nt: TGTGCCAGCAGTTACTCCCACAGGGGGTTTTGGGAGACCCAGTACTTC

d_gene: TRBD2
v_gene: TRBV27
abundance: .
j_gene: TRBJ2-7
CDR3aa: CASRYTGTRDEQYF
CDR3nt: TGTGCCAGCCGCTATACCGGGACTAGGGACGAGCAGTACTTC

d_gene: .
v_gene: TRBV11-2
abundance: .
j_gene: TRBJ2-7
CDR3aa: CASSLSSSILGSYEQYF
CDR3nt: TGTGCCAGCAGCTTAAGCTCGTCTATCCTGGGCTCCTACGAGCAGTACTTC

d_gene: .
v_gene: TRBV19
abundance: many
j_gene: TRBJ1-1
CDR3aa: CASRIAWNTEAFF
CDR3nt: TGTGCCAGTAGGATCGCTTGGAACACTGAAGCTTTCTTT

d_gene: .
v_gene: TRBV7-2
abundance: many
j_gene: TRBJ2-5
CDR3aa: CASSLEWGATAGTQYF
CDR3nt: TGTGCCAGCAGCTTAGAATGGGGGGCCACAGCGGGGACCCAGTACTTC

d_gene: TRBD2
v_gene: TRBV7-2
abundance: .
j_gene: TRBJ2-7
CDR3aa: CASSDRHSGRYEQYF
CDR3nt: TGTGCCAGCAGCGACCGACATAGCGGGAGATACGAGCAGTACTTC

d_gene: TRBD2
v_gene: TRBV30
abundance: many
j_gene: TRBJ2-7
CDR3aa: CAWRLAGTYEQYF
CDR3nt: TGTGCCTGGAGACTAGCGGGGACCTACGAGCAGTACTTC

d_gene: .
v_gene: TRBV12-3/TRBV12-4
abundance: many
j_gene: TRBJ1-1
CDR3aa: CASRRTRGGRDDTEAFF
CDR3nt: TGTGCCAGCAGAAGAACAAGGGGAGGGCGCGACGACACTGAAGCTTTCTTT

d_gene: TRBD1
v_gene: TRBV6-1
abundance: few
j_gene: TRBJ2-7
CDR3aa: CASTGTGSPYEQYF
CDR3nt: TGTGCCAGCACGGGGACAGGGAGCCCCTACGAGCAGTACTTC